Shown below are 17 T cell receptor beta chains from a single sample sequenced in a study of T cells in Graves' hyperthyroidism and ophthalmopathy. TCR beta CDR3 region amplification was performed from RNA transcripts. With the HTBI primer set, the TCR CDR3 went through a first round of RT-PCR. A single record per CDR3 protein comes from TCRdb applying MiXCR to the multiplex PCR reads. The data show hundreds of thousands of distinct CDR3 sequences, about 15% seen once. The sample was blood. The receptors shown here come from a young woman with Graves' hyperthyroidism.

The chain is built from TRBV7-9 and TRBJ2-5, with D hard to call. This CDR3 is 12 amino acids long. V lost 1 base to trimming and J lost 4 bases, with 4 bases between them. Germline CDR1 is SEHNR and CDR2 is FQNEAQ (reference sequence). The CDR3 sequence: CASSLVAETQYF. CDR3 nucleotides: TGTGCCAGCAGCTTAGTCGCAGAGACCCAGTACTTC.

This clonotype was seen ten or more times. J is TRBJ2-5 and V is TRBV30; D gene ambiguous. The CDR3 runs 14 residues. V lost 0 bases, J lost 3 bases, and 11 bases lay in between. Germline CDR1 reads GTSNPN; CDR2 reads SVGIG (reference sequence). The CDR3 nucleotides read TGTGCCTGGAGTGTCGACACAATGGAAGAGACCCAGTACTTC. Its protein is CAWSVDTMEETQYF.

The sample holds many counts of this clonotype. The gene calls are TRBV2 and TRBJ2-5, with 7 bases fitting TRBD2. V was clipped by 4 bases and J by 0 bases; unmatched bases: 5. In germline, CDR1 is SNHLY, CDR2 FYNNEI. The CDR3 covers 15 residues. CDR3 amino acids: CASSVPAGYQETQYF. The DNA of the CDR3 is TGTGCCAGCAGTGTGCCAGCGGGATACCAAGAGACCCAGTACTTC.

This clonotype was observed at least ten times. The chain combines TRBV12-3 or TRBV12-4 with TRBJ2-7; D unclear. V was cut by 3 bases and J by 2 bases, with 5 bases left in between. The CDR3 is 12 amino acids. CDR3 protein: CASSFRPYEQYF. CDR3 DNA: TGTGCCAGCAGTTTCCGACCCTACGAGCAGTACTTC.

The chain employs TRBV28 and TRBJ1-1, with D uncertain. V was cut by 7 bases and J by 5 bases, with 14 bases left in between. This CDR3 has 13 amino acids. CDR1 and CDR2 from the germline V gene are MDHEN and SYDVKM. The chain's CDR3 is CASTPESVTEAFF. As DNA, the CDR3 is TGTGCCAGCACCCCAGAAAGTGTAACTGAAGCTTTCTTT.

This clonotype showed up just a few times. This chain links TRBV10-3 with TRBJ1-5; 11 bases map to TRBD1. With V trimmed by 6 bases and J by 7 bases, 5 bases remained unmatched. This CDR3 spans 14 amino acids. In germline, CDR1 is ENHRY, CDR2 SYGVKD. The CDR3 is CAIRGQGAGQPQHF. The CDR3 nucleotides are TGTGCCATCAGAGGACAGGGGGCGGGACAGCCCCAGCATTTT.

In its sample, this clonotype was seen many times. The rearrangement joins TRBV5-1 to TRBJ1-1; TRBD1 aligns across 9 bases. Losses at the gene ends were 3 bases for V and 2 bases for J; bases not matched to a gene: 5. Germline lookup yields CDR1 SGHRS and CDR2 YFSETQ. The CDR3 runs 15 residues. The CDR3 protein is CASSSGTGFNTEAFF. The CDR3 region has the DNA TGCGCCAGCAGCTCGGGGACAGGGTTCAACACTGAAGCTTTCTTT.

The table lists this clonotype with a few counts. J is TRBJ2-2 and V is TRBV7-9, with a possible D match to TRBD2 (6 bases). V lost 6 bases and J lost 7, with 18 bases in between. Germline V gives CDR1 SEHNR, CDR2 FQNEAQ (reference sequence). The CDR3 length is 15 residues. CDR3 protein: CASSSRAGYLGELFF. In nucleotides, the CDR3 is TGTGCCAGCAGTTCTCGGGCGGGGTATCTCGGGGAGCTGTTTTTT.

This sequence joins TRBV29-1 and TRBJ2-3; D possibly matches TRBD1 or TRBD2 (7 bases each). This CDR3 is built from 14 residues. Germline V CDR1 and CDR2: SQVTM, ANQGSEA. V shed 7 bases and J shed 7 bases, with 21 bases lying between them. The CDR3 region is CSDGGGGSRNTQYF. CDR3 DNA: TGCAGCGACGGAGGGGGCGGGAGTAGAAATACGCAGTATTTT.

This clonotype was found many times. This chain connects TRBV18 to TRBJ2-7; D is uncertain. The V end was cut by 1 base, the J end by 0 bases, with 7 bases between. The germline V gene encodes CDR1 KGHSH and CDR2 LQKENI. The CDR3 runs to 14 residues. The CDR3 DNA reads TGTGCCAGCTCACCACAAGCAGGCTCCTACGAGCAGTACTTC. It encodes CASSPQAGSYEQYF.

V and J are TRBV28 and TRBJ1-4; D remains unclear. Deletions cut 1 base from V and 5 bases from J, with 8 bases between. Germline values: CDR1 MDHEN, CDR2 SYDVKM. This CDR3 region has 14 residues. CDR3 nucleotide sequence: TGTGCCAGCAGTTTATCCCTCTTAAATGAAAAACTGTTTTTT. It encodes CASSLSLLNEKLFF.

This clonotype was recorded many times. The chain joins TRBV7-8 to TRBJ2-5; tentatively, D is TRBD2 (6 bases). The CDR3 length is 15 residues. Germline-derived CDR1 and CDR2 are SGHVS and FQNEAQ. V lost 4 bases and J 7 bases, leaving 19 bases between the germline ends. Here the CDR3 reads CASSSREAVPGTQYF. DNA for the CDR3: TGTGCCAGCAGCTCAAGGGAGGCAGTCCCGGGGACCCAGTACTTC.

This clonotype was observed a few times. The J gene is TRBJ1-2, the V gene TRBV4-1; no clear D. CDR3 length: 14 residues. V was shortened by 2 bases and J by 8 bases, with 15 bases between the two germline ends. Germline V gene sequence: CDR1 MGHRA, CDR2 YSYEKL. The CDR3 region is CASSQPSKLRGYTF. The CDR3 nucleotides are TGCGCCAGCAGCCAACCTTCTAAATTACGGGGCTACACCTTC.

This chain joins TRBV25-1 and TRBJ1-4; 7 positions agree with TRBD1. Unmatched junction bases numbered 6, after V lost 3 bases and J lost 8 bases. The CDR3 is 14 amino acids. Germline V gene data show CDR1 as MGHDK and CDR2 as SYGVNS. In DNA, the CDR3 is TGTGCCAGCAGTGACAGGGGGGTTTGGGAAAAACTGTTTTTT. Translation: CASSDRGVWEKLFF. Based on the CDR3 plus reference TRBV25-1 and TRBJ1-4, the full variable domain is EADIYQTPRYLVIGTGKKITLECSQTMGHDKMYWYQQDPGMELHLIHYSYGVNSTEKGDLSSESTVSRIRTEHFPLTLESARPSHTSQYLCASSDRGVWEKLFFGSGTQLSVL.

A few counts support this clonotype. The V and J genes are TRBV16 and TRBJ1-6; 8 positions agree with TRBD1. Losses at the gene ends were 0 bases for V and 9 bases for J; bases not matched to a gene: 7. CDR1 is KGHSY and CDR2 is FQNENV in the germline V gene. CDR3 length equals 16 residues. The CDR3 DNA reads as TGTGCCAGCAGCCAATCTAGACAGGGGTTTGGTTCACCCCTCCACTTT. Its protein is CASSQSRQGFGSPLHF.

This clonotype has ten or more counts. V is TRBV2 and J is TRBJ2-5; 7 bases line up with TRBD1. CDR1 is SNHLY, CDR2 FYNNEI, per germline. V lost 6 bases and J lost 5; bases outside the gene matches: 6. There are 13 residues in the CDR3. Here the CDR3 reads CASSEQGPETQYF. The CDR3 bases are TGTGCCAGCAGCGAACAGGGGCCGGAGACCCAGTACTTC.

The chain has TRBV20-1 and TRBJ2-4; 7 bases fit TRBD2. Germline-derived CDR1 and CDR2 are DFQATT and SNEGSKA (reference sequence). V lost 6 bases to trimming and J lost 8 bases; unmatched junction nucleotides: 13. CDR3 length equals 14 residues. The chain's CDR3 is CSADETSTPDIQYF. In DNA form, the CDR3 reads TGCAGTGCCGACGAGACTAGCACCCCGGACATTCAGTACTTC.